This TCR beta chain appears in the sequencing data of a study of T cells after yellow fever vaccination. The table lists this clonotype with a few counts. What it recognizes is unknown. This CDR3 contains 13 residues. V lost 2 bases to trimming and J lost 7 bases, with 10 bases between them. Germline CDR1 and CDR2: SGDLS and YYNGEE. MiXCR was run by TCRdb on the 5' RACE reads, yielding one entry per CDR3 protein. The sample lists 500,000 to 700,000 distinct CDR3 sequences, roughly 21% seen once, with roughly an eighth in the top ten. Study-wide results and caveats: Once the booster was given, most primary-vaccination clones reappeared, at just over 95% for CD4 and roughly 85% for CD8.

This receptor was obtained from a man aged 30-40 years who received the YFV17D yellow fever vaccine. Sequenced material: PBMCs, taken 15 days after the yellow fever booster vaccination. The chain is built from TRBV9 and TRBJ2-1, with D possibly being TRBD1 (5 bases). CDR3 sequence reads: CASSVSQGNEQFF. CDR3 DNA: TGTGCCAGCAGCGTTAGTCAGGGAAATGAGCAGTTCTTC.